This note documents a single T cell receptor beta chain sequence. Its antigen remains unidentified. This sample was included in a study of CD8 T cells in ankylosing spondylitis. Points from the study as a whole: Some of these motif variants have turned up before, in reports on reactive arthritis synovial fluid and blood. Enrichment of disease-linked clones was reportedly significant in matched ankylosing spondylitis synovial fluid. There was a TCR beta motif, made of several highly homologous variants, that appeared characteristic of ankylosing spondylitis blood.

Quantitative 5'-RACE with molecular barcodes generated TCR beta libraries. Via MiXCR, TCRdb re-called the 5' RACE reads, giving one row per CDR3 protein. The table records hundreds of thousands of distinct CDR3 sequences, 9.5% to 15% of them present only once. Trimming left V 4 bases short and J 6 bases short, with 17 bases between. The germline CDR1 and CDR2 sequences are MNHEY and SVGEGT. This CDR3 spans 15 amino acids. The receptor was isolated from a male donor with ankylosing spondylitis. What was sequenced was blood, either unsorted or a sorted T cell fraction (not recorded which). This sequence joins TRBV6-2 or TRBV6-3 and TRBJ2-3; maybe TRBD2 (6 bases). The CDR3 DNA follows: TGTGCCAGCAGTTCCCCGGGACTCCTAAGGGATACGCAGTATTTT. This translates into CASSSPGLLRDTQYF.